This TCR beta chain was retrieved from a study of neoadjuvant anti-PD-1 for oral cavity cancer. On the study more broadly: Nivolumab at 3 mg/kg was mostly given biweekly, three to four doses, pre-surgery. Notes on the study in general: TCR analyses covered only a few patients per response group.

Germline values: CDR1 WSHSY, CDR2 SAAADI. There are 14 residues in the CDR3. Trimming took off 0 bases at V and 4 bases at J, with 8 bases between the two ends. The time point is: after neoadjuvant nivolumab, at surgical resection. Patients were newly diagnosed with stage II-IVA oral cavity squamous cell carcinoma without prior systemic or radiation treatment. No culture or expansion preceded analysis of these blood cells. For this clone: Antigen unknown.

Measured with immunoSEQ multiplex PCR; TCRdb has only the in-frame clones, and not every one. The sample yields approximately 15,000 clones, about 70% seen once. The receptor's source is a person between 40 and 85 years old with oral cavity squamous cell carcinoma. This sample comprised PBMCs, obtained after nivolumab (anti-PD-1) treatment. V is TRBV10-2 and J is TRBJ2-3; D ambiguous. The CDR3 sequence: CASSESVSADTQYF. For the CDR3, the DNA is TGCGCCAGCAGTGAGTCGGTCTCCGCAGATACGCAGTATTTT.